This section outlines one T cell receptor beta chain sequence together with its context. The sample belongs to a study of Ad26.COV2.S vaccination and SARS-CoV-2 variants. Assay: immunoSEQ multiplex PCR; the TCRdb copy retains only in-frame clones and omits some. Of about 480,000 clones in the sample, 87% were seen once. Documented treatment: roughly 18 received Ad26.COV2.S at low or high dose, single or two shots; about 5 received placebo; per-sample allocation not given. The study sampled participants on day 63 after the first vaccine or placebo injection. The CDR3 extends over 15 amino acids. CDR1 and CDR2 from the germline V gene are MNHEY and SVGAGI. V was shortened by 8 bases and J by 4 bases, with 18 bases between the two germline ends.

The sequenced sample was peripheral blood, obtained in a trial of Ad26.COV2.S vaccine versus placebo. The TCR sequence derives from a person aged 18-65 years who received the Ad26.COV2.S COVID-19 vaccine or a placebo. The chain joins TRBV6-5 to TRBJ2-1; possibly TRBD1 or TRBD2 for D (5 bases each). The CDR3 sequence: CASHPGGVAYNEQFF. CDR3 coding DNA: TGTGCCAGCCACCCTGGGGGAGTGGCGTACAATGAGCAGTTCTTC.